This TCR beta chain was sequenced for a study of T cell repertoires in cytomegalovirus infection. TCRdb recomputed calls from the reads with MiXCR, one row per CDR3 protein. The sample has about 37,000 distinct CDR3 sequences; about 52% are singletons. The CDR3 runs 15 residues. Trimming left V 0 bases short and J 4 bases short, with 7 bases between. Germline assignment: CDR1 MGHRA and CDR2 YSYEKL. In regard to this clonotype: Its cognate antigen is unknown.

Source: CD8+ T cells from cultured PBMCs, taken from culture after CMV antigen stimulation. The chain has TRBV4-1 and TRBJ1-6; D not resolved. This clonotype originated in a human donor in good health (CMV status not recorded). Some clones in this sample may be carry-over from other donors' samples. Written as DNA, the CDR3 is TGCGCCAGCAGCCAAGACAGTTTTTATAATTCACCCCTCCACTTT. It specifies CASSQDSFYNSPLHF.